The present T cell receptor (beta chain) was sequenced within a study of cytomegalovirus exposure and HLA in healthy donors. Overall study context: Among the roughly 370 genotyped donors, 65% to 85% were placed in the Caucasian-associated ancestry cluster.

PCR primers comprised 60 Vbeta and 13 Jbeta primers. The data were produced by immunoSEQ multiplex PCR, yet TCRdb's version contains in-frame clones alone and is incomplete. The repertoire holds fewer than 200,000 clones, with roughly 10% as singletons. Notes on the study in general: In an earlier analysis, most TCR beta V segments were productive about 87% or about 30% of the time. Most likely, a cluster of highly shared sequence variants arose as a sequencing artifact. The Asian-associated ancestry cluster reportedly had fewer N-insertions than the approximately 610-donor mean in a later analysis.

The junction had 3 bases not matched to a gene; V was cut back by 10 bases and J by 2 bases. The CDR3 sequence is 12 residues long. Germline assignment: CDR1 LNHDA and CDR2 SQIVND (reference sequence). Notes on this clone: As yet, its antigen is unknown.

What was sequenced was PBMCs. V usage is TRBV19 and J usage is TRBJ1-2; 8 bases align to TRBD1. The sequence came from a woman in her 30s in good health and CMV-seropositive. This CDR3 is CATGQGNYGYTF. DNA for the CDR3: TGTGCCACCGGACAGGGAAACTATGGCTACACCTTC.